This T cell receptor (beta chain) was obtained from a study of graft-versus-host responses after intestinal transplantation. Background on the study: Isolated intestinal, liver-intestinal, or multivisceral transplants had been given to the recipients.

Germline V gene lookup returns CDR1 MDHEN and CDR2 SYDVKM. After removal of 8 bases from V and 5 bases from J, the junction contained 12 bases not matched to a gene. This CDR3 is built from 14 residues. Measured with immunoSEQ multiplex PCR; TCRdb has only the in-frame clones, and not every one. The sample lists about 120,000 clones, 85% to 95% occurring once. On this clone: Antigen specificity is unknown.

The clonotype comes from a human donor who received an intestinal transplant. This specimen consisted of unstimulated CD8+ T cells sorted from spleen or lymph node cells, obtained before intestinal transplant. The chain is built from TRBV28 and TRBJ2-7; 7 nucleotides align to TRBD1. The CDR3 sequence: CASSIAGTENEQYF. The CDR3 DNA follows: TGTGCCAGCTCCATCGCCGGGACAGAGAACGAGCAGTACTTC.